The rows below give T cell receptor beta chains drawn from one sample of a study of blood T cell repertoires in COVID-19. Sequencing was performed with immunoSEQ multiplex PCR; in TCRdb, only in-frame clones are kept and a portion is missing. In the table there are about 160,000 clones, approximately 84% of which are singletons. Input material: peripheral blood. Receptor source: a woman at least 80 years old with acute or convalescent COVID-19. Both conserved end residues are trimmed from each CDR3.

CDR3aa: ATSRTSGSSSYNEQF; v_gene: TRBV15
CDR3aa: ASRRQGGNQPQH; v_gene: TRBV6-5
CDR3aa: ASSHRRDDETGELF; v_gene: TRBV4-1
CDR3aa: ASSYRVGNYGYT; v_gene: TRBV6-5
CDR3aa: SVSSGTGPSQETQY; v_gene: TRBV29-1
CDR3aa: ASSPRTGGVGELF; v_gene: TRBV7-2
CDR3aa: ASSLGANTEAF; v_gene: TRBV18
CDR3aa: ASSPQLSGNTIY; v_gene: TRBV7-6
CDR3aa: ASSQDHRGNTEAF; v_gene: TRBV4-1
CDR3aa: ASTPGQSWDTQY; v_gene: TRBV7-2
CDR3aa: SVETTGAWGYT; v_gene: TRBV29-1
CDR3aa: ASSTTGGSNEKLF; v_gene: TRBV7-9
CDR3aa: SVDPAEQADTQY; v_gene: TRBV29-1
CDR3aa: ASSQDQGAWYGYT; v_gene: TRBV4-3
CDR3aa: ASSLRTGPVGAF; v_gene: TRBV4-1
CDR3aa: ASSLDISRGIPSYNEQF; v_gene: TRBV11-2
CDR3aa: ASSSGQGRGNEQF; v_gene: TRBV11-3
CDR3aa: ASMIWQGGQPQH; v_gene: TRBV2
CDR3aa: AISESSGQVYGYT; v_gene: TRBV10-3
CDR3aa: ASSLNGLLNEQF; v_gene: TRBV5-1
CDR3aa: ASSLSASGTSDTQY; v_gene: TRBV27
CDR3aa: ASSLEGAVYEQY; v_gene: TRBV5-1
CDR3aa: ASSPVRGLGQPANEKLF; v_gene: TRBV9
CDR3aa: ASSLWTGGIDEQF; v_gene: TRBV11-2
CDR3aa: ASSPPGTGLTYGYT; v_gene: TRBV18
CDR3aa: ASSLSGQLNYGYT; v_gene: TRBV5-5
CDR3aa: ATKLGGSPDTQY; v_gene: TRBV15
CDR3aa: ASRRTSGSYNEQF; v_gene: TRBV7-9
CDR3aa: SVGMGTSGRNEQF; v_gene: TRBV29-1
CDR3aa: ASTLQGTANTGELF; v_gene: TRBV2
CDR3aa: ASSRTRGDSYEQY; v_gene: TRBV6-5
CDR3aa: ASSPGHTLGNEQF; v_gene: TRBV5-5
CDR3aa: ASTKPTGGNNEQF; v_gene: TRBV27
CDR3aa: ASSGQGTNYGYT; v_gene: TRBV18
CDR3aa: ASSLAEGMNTGELF; v_gene: TRBV7-9
CDR3aa: ASSSGQGGYNEQF; v_gene: TRBV11-3
CDR3aa: ASKAGGGEKLF; v_gene: TRBV28
CDR3aa: ASSPRENTEAF; v_gene: TRBV18
CDR3aa: ASSNRRESLEQF; v_gene: TRBV7-9
CDR3aa: ASSLVRGPGNEKLF; v_gene: TRBV7-9
CDR3aa: ASSLRAQGNTEAF; v_gene: TRBV7-9
CDR3aa: ASRGTGGWETQY; v_gene: TRBV2
CDR3aa: ASADRAAEAF; v_gene: TRBV27
CDR3aa: ASSLVVFGSTEAF; v_gene: TRBV11-2
CDR3aa: ASSDDRGIQETQY; v_gene: TRBV5-1
CDR3aa: ASSRSGQPSNQPQH; v_gene: TRBV21-1
CDR3aa: ASSSQGGNTEAF; v_gene: TRBV7-9
CDR3aa: ASSQSTRHNEQF; v_gene: TRBV4-1
CDR3aa: ASSLRGQDSLPNSPLH; v_gene: TRBV7-2
CDR3aa: ASSPGTGVPNVLT; v_gene: TRBV5-1
CDR3aa: ASSESGSGIYGYT; v_gene: TRBV25-1
CDR3aa: AISEFKETQY; v_gene: TRBV10-3
CDR3aa: ASSYSRSSPPYEQY; v_gene: TRBV6-2/TRBV6-3